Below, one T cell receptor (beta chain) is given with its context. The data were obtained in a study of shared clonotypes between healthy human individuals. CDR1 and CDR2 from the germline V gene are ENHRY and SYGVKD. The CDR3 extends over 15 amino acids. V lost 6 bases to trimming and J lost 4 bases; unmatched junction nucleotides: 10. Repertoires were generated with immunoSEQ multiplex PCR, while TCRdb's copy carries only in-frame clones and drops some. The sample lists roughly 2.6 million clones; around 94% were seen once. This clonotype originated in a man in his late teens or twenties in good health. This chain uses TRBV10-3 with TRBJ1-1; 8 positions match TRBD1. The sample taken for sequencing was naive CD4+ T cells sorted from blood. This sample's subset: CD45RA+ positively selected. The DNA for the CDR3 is TGTGCCATCAGCCTCGACAGGGGAGGATCCACTGAAGCTTTCTTT. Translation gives CAISLDRGGSTEAFF.